This T cell receptor (beta chain) is from a study of blood T cell repertoires in COVID-19. The CDR3 loop spans 16 amino acids. Trimming took 2 bases from V and 4 from J, leaving 15 bases between them. The germline gives CDR1 SGHDT, CDR2 YYEEEE. Measured with immunoSEQ multiplex PCR; TCRdb has only the in-frame clones, and not every one. Among approximately 98,000 clones listed, just over 85% were seen once. Sequencing input: peripheral blood. The chain joins TRBV5-6 to TRBJ2-2; the D is unclear. This clonotype was obtained from a human donor in a cohort sampled during active COVID-19. CDR3 amino acids: CASSFAFELFTGELFF. The CDR3 DNA is TGTGCCAGCAGCTTCGCATTTGAGTTATTCACCGGGGAGCTGTTTTTT.